This is a list of T cell receptor beta chains from one sample in a study of human T cells and chemical hapten exposure. TCRdb passed the RACE reads through MiXCR, listing each CDR3 protein once. The repertoire holds around 300,000 distinct CDR3 sequences, roughly 6.9% seen once, with less than 10% in the top ten. The source material was whole blood, sampled in connection with sensitization to the hapten diphenylcyclopropenone (DPC). These receptors all come from a woman under 30 with alopecia areata. Some clones in this sample may be carry-over from other donors' samples. CDR3s leave out the opening cysteine and the closing phenylalanine or tryptophan. The D gene is left open where the match is weak.

v_gene | d_gene | CDR3aa
TRBV3-1 | . | ASSQQGTGANVLT
TRBV5-1 | TRBD1 | ASSLEGQGVTEAF
TRBV24-1 | . | ATSDRTVSTDTQY
TRBV12-3/TRBV12-4 | . | ASTRTANTEAF
TRBV14 | . | ASSQETYYGYT
TRBV9 | . | ASSVEGYGYNEQF
TRBV12-3/TRBV12-4 | . | ASSLNRRTEAF
TRBV12-3/TRBV12-4 | . | ASSYDRHQPQH
TRBV12-3/TRBV12-4 | . | ASSLARWTQTTGYT
TRBV29-1 | . | SSKNGANTEAF
TRBV7-9 | TRBD2 | ASSPSRGTSGYNEQF
TRBV6-5 | . | ASSYSASTIKAF
TRBV6-2/TRBV6-3 | . | ASSYDPPGAGANVLT
TRBV7-2 | TRBD2 | ASSPGLAGNTDTQY
TRBV2 | . | ASRVEGGWMNTEAF
TRBV7-2 | . | ASRPGLITGEAF
TRBV7-9 | . | ASRGEPDTQY
TRBV7-2 | TRBD1 | ASNHGTDYNSPLH
TRBV28 | TRBD1 | ASRDPGGKNEQY
TRBV4-3 | . | ASSRSVALNTEAF
TRBV6-5 | . | ASSGGGRGYNEQF
TRBV5-1 | . | ASSSRVRDTGELF
TRBV6-5 | . | ASSNEVSSTDTQY
TRBV28 | . | ASSSPQSGYGQY
TRBV4-1 | . | ASSQIGGNTIY
TRBV12-3/TRBV12-4 | TRBD1 | ASRPGTVSNQPQH
TRBV27 | . | ASRGGGADTQY
TRBV2 | . | ASVQGRTIGYT
TRBV6-6 | . | ASSYGANEQF
TRBV6-6 | TRBD2 | ASSSQRGGGREQF
TRBV4-2 | . | ASSQVHADTQY
TRBV12-3/TRBV12-4 | . | ASRSQGLTEAF
TRBV12-3/TRBV12-4 | . | ASSFGSTEAF
TRBV2 | . | ASIVRGPPNEQF
TRBV7-9 | . | ASSFARKVSNTEAF
TRBV4-1 | . | ASSQDASDYEQY